This TCR beta chain was sequenced in a study of cytomegalovirus exposure and HLA in healthy donors. Study background: The 95 to 150 validation repertoires were produced on the same platform as the 550 to 700 repertoires of the first cohort. This was reported in a later analysis.

This clone was detected only a few times. Sequencing used immunoSEQ multiplex PCR; TCRdb keeps in-frame clones, though not all of them. The sample includes some 140,000 clones, about 86% of them seen just once. Looked up from germline, CDR1 is SGHNT and CDR2 is YYREEE (reference sequence). V gave up 0 bases and J gave up 8 bases; unmatched junction bases: 8. The CDR3 totals 16 residues. The rearrangement links TRBV5-4 to TRBJ1-2, with 12 bases identical to TRBD1. This receptor was obtained from a man between 18 and 29 years old in good health and CMV-seronegative. The source material was PBMCs. For the CDR3, the DNA is TGTGCCAGCAGCTTGGCCTTCCGGGACAGGGGGCACGGCTACACCTTC. Amino acids: CASSLAFRDRGHGYTF.